This T cell receptor beta chain was sequenced for a study of T-cell reconstitution after alpha-beta-depleted transplantation in children. General study points: About two months after transplant, alpha-beta T cells reportedly came from several hundred expanded graft clones. T-cell numbers and diversity one year post-transplant derived largely from freshly generated T cells.

The TCRbeta library incorporated unique molecular identifiers. Using its own MiXCR run on the PCR reads, TCRdb lists one record per CDR3 protein. The sample lists approximately 650,000 distinct CDR3 sequences, less than 15% occurring once. Germline assignment: CDR1 DFQATT and CDR2 SNEGSKA (reference sequence). Germline trimming cut 6 bases from V and 3 bases from J; bases unmatched to any gene: 21. The CDR3 has 18 residues. This clonotype was seen only a few times. Its antigen remains unidentified. This clonotype was obtained from a girl aged 2-10 years with congenital amegakaryocytic thrombocytopenia, due to receive a stem cell transplant. The V call is TRBV20-1, the J call TRBJ2-7; 9 bases line up with TRBD2. The starting material was PBMCs, obtained before TCRalphabeta/CD19-depleted stem cell transplant. DNA for the CDR3: TGCAGTGCCCAACCCTATGGTAGCGGGAGTCTTTCAGGCTACGAGCAGTACTTC. Residues: CSAQPYGSGSLSGYEQYF.